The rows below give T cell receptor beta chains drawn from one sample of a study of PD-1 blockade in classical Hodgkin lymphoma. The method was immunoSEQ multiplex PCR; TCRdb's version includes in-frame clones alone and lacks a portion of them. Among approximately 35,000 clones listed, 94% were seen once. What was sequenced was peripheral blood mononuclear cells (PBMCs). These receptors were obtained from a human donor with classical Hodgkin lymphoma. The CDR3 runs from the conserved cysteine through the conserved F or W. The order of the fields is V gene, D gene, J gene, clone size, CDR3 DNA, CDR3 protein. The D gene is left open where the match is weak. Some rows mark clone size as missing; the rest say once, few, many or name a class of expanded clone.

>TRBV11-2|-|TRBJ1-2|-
TGTGCCAGCAGCTTAGGGGACCGGGACGGAACGATTGGCTACACCTTC
CASSLGDRDGTIGYTF
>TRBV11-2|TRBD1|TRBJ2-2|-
TGTGCCAGCAGCAGTCTCAGGACAGGGTCTACCGGGGAGCTGTTTTTT
CASSSLRTGSTGELFF
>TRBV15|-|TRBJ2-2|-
TGTGCCACCAGCAGAGGGGCCCTCTCGCGGGAGCTGTTTTTT
CATSRGALSRELFF
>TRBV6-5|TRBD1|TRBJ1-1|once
TGTGCCAGCAGAGACAGGGGAGGGGACACTGAAGCTTTCTTT
CASRDRGGDTEAFF
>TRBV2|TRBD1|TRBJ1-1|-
TGTGCCAGCAGGTCAGACAGGGGGGACACTGAAGCTTTCTTT
CASRSDRGDTEAFF
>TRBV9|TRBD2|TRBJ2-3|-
TGTGCCAGCAGCGTAACCCCCGGACTAGCGTTCGCAGATACGCAGTATTTT
CASSVTPGLAFADTQYF
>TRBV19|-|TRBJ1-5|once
TGTGCCAGTAGTATCATAGGTAGCAATCAGCCCCAGCATTTT
CASSIIGSNQPQHF
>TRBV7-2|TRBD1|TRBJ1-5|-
TGTGCCAGCAGCTTCTTGGGACAGGGACAGCCCCAGCATTTT
CASSFLGQGQPQHF
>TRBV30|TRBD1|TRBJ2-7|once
TGTGCCTTTAACCGGGACAGCTCCTACGAGCAGTACTTC
CAFNRDSSYEQYF
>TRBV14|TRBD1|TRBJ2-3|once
TGTGCCAGCAGCCCGAACTGGGACAGGGTAACAGATACGCAGTATTTT
CASSPNWDRVTDTQYF
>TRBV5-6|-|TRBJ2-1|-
TGTGCCAGCAGCTCGGGCGGGGGCGCGCAGTTCTTC
CASSSGGGAQFF
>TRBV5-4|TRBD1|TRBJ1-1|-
TGTGCCAGCAGCTACCAGGGGGCAGGAACTGAAGCTTTCTTT
CASSYQGAGTEAFF
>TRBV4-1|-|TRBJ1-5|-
TGCGCCAGCAGCCAAGCTAGGGGGAATCAGCCCCAGCATTTT
CASSQARGNQPQHF
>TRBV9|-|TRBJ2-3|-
TGTGCCAGCAGCGTAGGGGCGGGGCATTACACAGATACGCAGTATTTT
CASSVGAGHYTDTQYF
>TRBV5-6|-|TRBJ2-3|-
TGTGCCAGCAGCCTCATTAGTTCAATAGATACGCAGTATTTT
CASSLISSIDTQYF
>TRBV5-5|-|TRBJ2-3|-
TGTGCCAGCATCCAGTATTACGGCACAGATACGCAGTATTTT
CASIQYYGTDTQYF
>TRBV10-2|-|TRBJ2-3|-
TGCGCCAGCAAAAGGCCGGTGGGTTGGACAGATACGCAGTATTTT
CASKRPVGWTDTQYF
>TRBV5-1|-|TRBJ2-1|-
TGCGCCAGCAGCTTCTCCGGGCCTCCCGGGTACAATGAGCAGTTCTTC
CASSFSGPPGYNEQFF
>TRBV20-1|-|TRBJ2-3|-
TGCAGTGCGCAAAGCACAGATACGCAGTATTTT
CSAQSTDTQYF
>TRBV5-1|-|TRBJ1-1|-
TGCGCCAGCAGCTTGGCCCCAAACACTGAAGCTTTCTTT
CASSLAPNTEAFF
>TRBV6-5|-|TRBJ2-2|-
TGTGCCAGCAGTCCCTATTGGGGGGAGTCCGGGGAGCTGTTTTTT
CASSPYWGESGELFF
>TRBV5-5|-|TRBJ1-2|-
TGTGCCAGCAGCTTGGATCTTGTTAACTATGGCTACACCTTC
CASSLDLVNYGYTF
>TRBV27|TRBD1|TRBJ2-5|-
TGTGCCAGCAGTAATAGGGGGCTATCGAGGGGGACCCAGTACTTC
CASSNRGLSRGTQYF